This T cell receptor beta chain originates from a study of vaccination effects on CD4 cells after COVID-19. Overall study: Following the second dose by a median of 72 days, the post-vaccine samples were obtained.

The repertoire was sequenced with immunoSEQ multiplex PCR; TCRdb's copy has only in-frame clones and lacks some. The table includes roughly 24,000 clones, around 81% detected once. Prior to sequencing, the ViraFEST assay stimulated PBMC with viral peptide pools, which expanded the antigen-specific CD4+ T cells. Culturing for about 9 days preceded CD4+ T cell isolation. Participants received two doses of either the BNT162b2 or mRNA-1273 vaccine. Peptides at roughly 10 ug/ml and IL-2 at 9 to 10 IU/ml were added to about 2 million PBMC per well. On day 3 and again on day 7, half the medium was replaced with IL-2 medium. Germline V CDR1 and CDR2: LGHDT, YNNKEL (reference sequence). The length of the CDR3 is 14 residues. Trimming removed 4 bases from V and 3 bases from J, with 12 bases in between. For this clone: Antigen specificity is unknown.

The V and J genes are TRBV3-1 (or the pseudogene TRBV3-2) and TRBJ1-2; perhaps TRBD1 as D (5 bases). The origin of this receptor is a human donor who received a COVID-19 vaccine. Some clones in this sample may be carry-over from other donors' samples. The sequencing used CD4+ T cells from PBMCs cultured with SARS-CoV-2 spike peptides, collected after COVID-19 vaccination. CDR3 region: CASSPFGGDYGYTF. Here the CDR3 DNA reads TGTGCCAGCAGCCCCTTCGGGGGGGACTATGGCTACACCTTC.